This TCR beta chain is drawn from a study of cytomegalovirus exposure and HLA in healthy donors. Germline CDR1 SGHTA, CDR2 FQGNSA. Trimming removed 5 bases at V and 5 bases at J, with 15 bases between. The CDR3 totals 14 residues. The PCR contained 60 Vbeta and 13 Jbeta primers. Assay: immunoSEQ multiplex PCR; the TCRdb copy retains only in-frame clones and omits some. This sample's clone table lists 60,000 to 75,000 clones. Specimen: PBMCs. This sequence originates from a female donor in good health and CMV-seropositive. This chain connects TRBV7-2 to TRBJ1-1; tentative D call: TRBD1 (6 bases). The CDR3 loop is CASSPNTGRTEAFF. The CDR3 nucleotides read TGTGCCAGCAGCCCTAACACAGGGCGGACTGAAGCTTTCTTT.